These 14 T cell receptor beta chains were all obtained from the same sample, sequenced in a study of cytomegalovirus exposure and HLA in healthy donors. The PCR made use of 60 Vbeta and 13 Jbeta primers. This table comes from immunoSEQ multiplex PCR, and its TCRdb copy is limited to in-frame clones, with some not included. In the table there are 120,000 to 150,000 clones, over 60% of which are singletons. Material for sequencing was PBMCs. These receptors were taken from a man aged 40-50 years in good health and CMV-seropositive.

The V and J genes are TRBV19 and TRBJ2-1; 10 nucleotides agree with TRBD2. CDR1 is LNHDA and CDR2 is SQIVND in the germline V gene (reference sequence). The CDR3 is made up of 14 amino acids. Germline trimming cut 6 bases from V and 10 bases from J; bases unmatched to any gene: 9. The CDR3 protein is CASRPSGGGGEQFF. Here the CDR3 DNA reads TGTGCCAGTAGGCCTAGCGGGGGAGGTGGAGAGCAGTTCTTC.

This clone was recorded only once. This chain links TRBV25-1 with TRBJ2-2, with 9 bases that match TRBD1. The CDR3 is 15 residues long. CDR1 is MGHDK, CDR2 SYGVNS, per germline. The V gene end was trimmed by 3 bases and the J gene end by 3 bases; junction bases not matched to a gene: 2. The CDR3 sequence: CASSEGQGYTGELFF. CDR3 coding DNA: TGTGCCAGCAGTGAGGGACAGGGTTACACCGGGGAGCTGTTTTTT.

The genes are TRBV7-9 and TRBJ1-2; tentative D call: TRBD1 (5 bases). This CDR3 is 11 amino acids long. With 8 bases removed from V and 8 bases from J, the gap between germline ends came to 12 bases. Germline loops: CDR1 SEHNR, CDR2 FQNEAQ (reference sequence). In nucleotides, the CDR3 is TGTGCCAGCGGGCAGGGTGAGGGCTACACCTTC. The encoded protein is CASGQGEGYTF.

The CDR3: CAISISTGVVGNEQFF. The CDR3 bases are TGTGCCATCAGCATATCTACAGGGGTTGTAGGCAATGAGCAGTTCTTC. The gene calls are TRBV10-3 and TRBJ2-1; 7 nucleotides align to TRBD1. CDR1 is ENHRY, CDR2 SYGVKD, per germline. Trimming took 6 bases from V and 6 from J; bases not matched to a gene: 14. The CDR3 is 16 amino acids.

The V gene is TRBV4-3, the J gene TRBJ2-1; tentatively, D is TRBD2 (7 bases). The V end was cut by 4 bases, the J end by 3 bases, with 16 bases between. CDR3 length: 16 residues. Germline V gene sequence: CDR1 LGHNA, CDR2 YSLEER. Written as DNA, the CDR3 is TGCGCCAGCAGCCTGGGGAGGGACATAAGCTACAATGAGCAGTTCTTC. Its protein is CASSLGRDISYNEQFF.

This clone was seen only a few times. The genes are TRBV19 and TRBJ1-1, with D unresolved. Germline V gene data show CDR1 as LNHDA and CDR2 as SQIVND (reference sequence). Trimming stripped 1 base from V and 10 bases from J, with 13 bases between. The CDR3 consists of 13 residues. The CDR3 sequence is CASSIGSVQRAFF. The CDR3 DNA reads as TGTGCCAGTAGTATAGGGTCGGTTCAGCGAGCTTTCTTT.

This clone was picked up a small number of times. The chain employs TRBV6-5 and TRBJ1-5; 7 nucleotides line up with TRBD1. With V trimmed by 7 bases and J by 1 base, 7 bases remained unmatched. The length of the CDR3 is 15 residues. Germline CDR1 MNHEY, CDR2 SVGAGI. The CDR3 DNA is TGTGCCAGCACCGAAGGGGGCCGGAGCAATCAGCCCCAGCATTTT. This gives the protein CASTEGGRSNQPQHF.

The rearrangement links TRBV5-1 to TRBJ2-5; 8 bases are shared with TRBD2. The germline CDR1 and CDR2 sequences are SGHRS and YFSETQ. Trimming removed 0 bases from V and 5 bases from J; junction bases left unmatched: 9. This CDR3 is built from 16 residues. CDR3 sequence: CASSLEGAGGRETQYF. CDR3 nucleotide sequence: TGCGCCAGCAGCTTGGAGGGTGCGGGAGGACGGGAGACCCAGTACTTC. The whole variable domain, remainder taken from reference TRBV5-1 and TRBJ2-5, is KAGVTQTPRYLIKTRGQQVTLSCSPISGHRSVSWYQQTPGQGLQFLFEYFSETQRNKGNFPGRFSGRQFSNSRSEMNVSTLELGDSALYLCASSLEGAGGRETQYFGPGTRLLVL.

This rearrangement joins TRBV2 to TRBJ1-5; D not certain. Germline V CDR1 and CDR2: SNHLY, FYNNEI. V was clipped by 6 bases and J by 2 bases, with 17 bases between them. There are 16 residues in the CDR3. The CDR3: CASRRSGNLGNQPQHF. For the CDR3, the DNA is TGTGCCAGCAGAAGGTCGGGGAACCTGGGCAATCAGCCCCAGCATTTT.

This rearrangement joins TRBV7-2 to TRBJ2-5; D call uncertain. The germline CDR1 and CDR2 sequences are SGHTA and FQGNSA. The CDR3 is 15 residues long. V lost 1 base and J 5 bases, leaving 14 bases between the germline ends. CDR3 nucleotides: TGTGCCAGCAGCTTAGGACAAAGGTTGTGGGAGACCCAGTACTTC. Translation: CASSLGQRLWETQYF. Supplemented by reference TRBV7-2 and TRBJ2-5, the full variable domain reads GAGVSQSPSNKVTEKGKDVELRCDPISGHTALYWYRQSLGQGLEFLIYFQGNSAPDKSGLPSDRFSAERTGGSVSTLTIQRTQQEDSAVYLCASSLGQRLWETQYFGPGTRLLVL.

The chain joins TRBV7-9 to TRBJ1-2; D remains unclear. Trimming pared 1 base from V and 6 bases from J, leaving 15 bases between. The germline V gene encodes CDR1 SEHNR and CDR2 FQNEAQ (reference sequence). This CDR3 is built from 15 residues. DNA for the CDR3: TGTGCCAGCAGCTTAGGGTGGCGGGCTGCGGATGGCTACACCTTC. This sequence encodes CASSLGWRAADGYTF.

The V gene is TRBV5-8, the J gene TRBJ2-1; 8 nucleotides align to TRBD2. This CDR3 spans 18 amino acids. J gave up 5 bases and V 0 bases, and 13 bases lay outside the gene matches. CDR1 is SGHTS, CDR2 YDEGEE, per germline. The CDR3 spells CASSLDLPASGLNNEQFF. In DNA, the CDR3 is TGTGCCAGCAGCTTGGATCTCCCGGCTAGCGGGCTTAACAATGAGCAGTTCTTC.

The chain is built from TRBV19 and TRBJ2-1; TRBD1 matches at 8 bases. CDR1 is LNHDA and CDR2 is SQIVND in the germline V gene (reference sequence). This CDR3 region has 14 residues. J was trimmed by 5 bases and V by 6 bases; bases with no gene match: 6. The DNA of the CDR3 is TGTGCCAGTAGAGGACAGGGCTCGAACAATGAGCAGTTCTTC. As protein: CASRGQGSNNEQFF.

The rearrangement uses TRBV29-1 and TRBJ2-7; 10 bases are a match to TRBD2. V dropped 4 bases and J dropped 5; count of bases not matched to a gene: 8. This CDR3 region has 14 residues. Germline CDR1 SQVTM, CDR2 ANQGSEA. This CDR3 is CSVVLLAGRNEQYF. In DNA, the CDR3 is TGCAGCGTTGTGTTACTAGCGGGAAGGAACGAGCAGTACTTC.